The rows below give T cell receptor beta chains drawn from one sample of a study of blood T cell repertoires in COVID-19. The table came from immunoSEQ multiplex PCR; TCRdb's copy has only in-frame clones and leaves some out. This table has about 250,000 clones, 88% appearing once. What was sequenced was PBMCs or T cells enriched from blood (not recorded which). The receptors here all came from a woman aged 45-59 years who had recovered from COVID-19. Both conserved end residues are part of each CDR3. The order of the fields is clone size, V gene, J gene, D gene, CDR3 protein, CDR3 DNA. A D gene is named only where the DNA matches it firmly. Only some rows state a clone size, as once, few, many or a class for expanded clones.

>NA|TRBV6-2/TRBV6-3|TRBJ2-7|TRBD2
CASSITSGRSGEQYF
TGTGCCAGCAGTATTACTAGCGGGAGGTCGGGCGAGCAGTACTTC
>once|TRBV3-1/TRBV3-2|TRBJ1-4|NA
CASSPLRPQGDEKLFF
TGTGCCAGCAGCCCCTTAAGACCACAGGGAGACGAAAAACTGTTTTTT
>once|TRBV7-2|TRBJ1-6|NA
CASRAGGQNNSPLHF
TGTGCCAGCAGGGCCGGGGGGCAGAATAATTCACCCCTCCACTTT
>NA|TRBV18|TRBJ1-5|NA
CASSPGNDQPQHF
TGTGCCAGCTCACCAGGCAATGATCAGCCCCAGCATTTT
>few|TRBV6-5|TRBJ1-1|NA
CASSYSGGTEAFF
TGTGCCAGCAGTTACTCGGGAGGCACTGAAGCTTTCTTT
>NA|TRBV24-1|TRBJ1-5|NA
CATSDGGTGFDQPQHF
TGTGCCACCAGTGATGGGGGTACAGGGTTCGATCAGCCCCAGCATTTT
>NA|TRBV30|TRBJ2-7|TRBD1
CAWNAVGQGYEQYF
TGTGCCTGGAACGCCGTAGGACAGGGCTACGAGCAGTACTTC
>NA|TRBV11-2|TRBJ2-4|TRBD2
CASSLIAGGLAAKNIQYF
TGTGCCAGCAGCTTGATAGCGGGAGGGCTGGCGGCCAAAAACATTCAGTACTTC
>NA|TRBV6-2/TRBV6-3|TRBJ1-3|TRBD1
CASSLLGQGRNTIYF
TGTGCCAGCAGCCTCCTTGGACAGGGTCGAAACACCATATATTTT
>once|TRBV11-3|TRBJ2-7|TRBD2
CASSLPAGLADYYEQYF
TGTGCCAGCAGCTTGCCCGCGGGACTAGCGGACTACTACGAGCAGTACTTC
>NA|TRBV21-1|TRBJ1-1|NA
CASSRGQENTEAFF
TGTGCCAGCAGCAGGGGACAGGAGAACACTGAAGCTTTCTTT
>NA|TRBV12-3/TRBV12-4|TRBJ1-1|NA
CASSRTVNTEAFF
TGTGCCAGCAGTAGGACTGTGAACACTGAAGCTTTCTTT